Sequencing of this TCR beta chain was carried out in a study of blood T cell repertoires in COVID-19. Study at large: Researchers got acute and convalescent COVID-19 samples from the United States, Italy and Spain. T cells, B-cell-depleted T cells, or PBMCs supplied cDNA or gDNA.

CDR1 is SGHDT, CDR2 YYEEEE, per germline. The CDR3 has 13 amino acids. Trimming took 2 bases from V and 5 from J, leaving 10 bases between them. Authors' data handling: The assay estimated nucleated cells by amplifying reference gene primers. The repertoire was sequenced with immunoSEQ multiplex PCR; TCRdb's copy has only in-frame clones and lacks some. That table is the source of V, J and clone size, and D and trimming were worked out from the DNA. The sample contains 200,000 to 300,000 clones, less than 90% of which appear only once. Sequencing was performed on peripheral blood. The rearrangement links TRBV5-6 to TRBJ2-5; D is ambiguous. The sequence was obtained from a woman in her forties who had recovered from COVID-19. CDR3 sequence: CASSLSTHETQYF. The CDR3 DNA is TGTGCCAGCAGCTTAAGTACTCATGAGACCCAGTACTTC.